The entry below describes one T cell receptor (beta chain). Its antigen is not known. The data originate from a study of CD8+CD57+ T cells in acquired aplastic anemia. Study context: CD4+ and CD8+ cells, once sorted, gave DNA averaging around 3.4 ug. Healthy CD8+ samples averaged about 11 million reads.

Findings of the study overall: Levels of CD8+ Simpson's diversity were not significantly distinct in patients versus controls. It was found that approximately 29 CD8+ CDR3 sequences were shared between patients and controls.

According to the study, genomic DNA was the template for TCR beta VDJ and CDR3 profiling. TCRdb recomputed calls from the reads with MiXCR, one row per CDR3 protein. The table records roughly 38,000 distinct CDR3 sequences, more than 75% of them present only once. The CDR3 totals 16 residues. Trimming cost V 0 bases and J 5 bases; bases outside gene matches: 6. Germline loops: CDR1 LNHNV, CDR2 YYDKDF (reference sequence). The TCR originated in a human donor in good health, serving as a control. The sequenced material came from sorted CD4+, CD8+, or CD8+CD57+ T cells (not recorded which) from PBMCs. The gene calls are TRBV15 and TRBJ2-2; 7 nucleotides agree with TRBD2. CDR3 DNA: TGTGCCACCAGCAGAGAGGGCTTGGGAGGGACCGGGGAGCTGTTTTTT. Its protein product is CATSREGLGGTGELFF.